The source of this TCR beta chain is a study of Ad26.COV2.S vaccination and SARS-CoV-2 variants. Treatment defined: roughly 18 received Ad26.COV2.S at low or high dose, single or two shots; 5 received placebo; per-sample allocation not given. Day 63 after the first injection of vaccine or placebo was the sampling time. A few counts support this clone. Clones were sequenced by immunoSEQ multiplex PCR, and TCRdb holds only the in-frame ones, with some missing. The table lists 500,000 or so clones, around 90% of them singletons. Per germline, CDR1 SGHTS and CDR2 YDEGEE. This CDR3 has 13 residues. V was shortened by 4 bases and J by 1 base, with 8 bases between the two germline ends.

The chain links TRBV5-8 to TRBJ1-1; no clear D gene. The sequence was obtained from a person aged 18-60 years who received the Ad26.COV2.S COVID-19 vaccine or a placebo. The source material was peripheral blood, sampled in a trial of Ad26.COV2.S vaccine versus placebo. CDR3 in DNA: TGTGCCAGCAGCCCCTTCACGAACACTGAAGCTTTCTTT. Protein sequence: CASSPFTNTEAFF.